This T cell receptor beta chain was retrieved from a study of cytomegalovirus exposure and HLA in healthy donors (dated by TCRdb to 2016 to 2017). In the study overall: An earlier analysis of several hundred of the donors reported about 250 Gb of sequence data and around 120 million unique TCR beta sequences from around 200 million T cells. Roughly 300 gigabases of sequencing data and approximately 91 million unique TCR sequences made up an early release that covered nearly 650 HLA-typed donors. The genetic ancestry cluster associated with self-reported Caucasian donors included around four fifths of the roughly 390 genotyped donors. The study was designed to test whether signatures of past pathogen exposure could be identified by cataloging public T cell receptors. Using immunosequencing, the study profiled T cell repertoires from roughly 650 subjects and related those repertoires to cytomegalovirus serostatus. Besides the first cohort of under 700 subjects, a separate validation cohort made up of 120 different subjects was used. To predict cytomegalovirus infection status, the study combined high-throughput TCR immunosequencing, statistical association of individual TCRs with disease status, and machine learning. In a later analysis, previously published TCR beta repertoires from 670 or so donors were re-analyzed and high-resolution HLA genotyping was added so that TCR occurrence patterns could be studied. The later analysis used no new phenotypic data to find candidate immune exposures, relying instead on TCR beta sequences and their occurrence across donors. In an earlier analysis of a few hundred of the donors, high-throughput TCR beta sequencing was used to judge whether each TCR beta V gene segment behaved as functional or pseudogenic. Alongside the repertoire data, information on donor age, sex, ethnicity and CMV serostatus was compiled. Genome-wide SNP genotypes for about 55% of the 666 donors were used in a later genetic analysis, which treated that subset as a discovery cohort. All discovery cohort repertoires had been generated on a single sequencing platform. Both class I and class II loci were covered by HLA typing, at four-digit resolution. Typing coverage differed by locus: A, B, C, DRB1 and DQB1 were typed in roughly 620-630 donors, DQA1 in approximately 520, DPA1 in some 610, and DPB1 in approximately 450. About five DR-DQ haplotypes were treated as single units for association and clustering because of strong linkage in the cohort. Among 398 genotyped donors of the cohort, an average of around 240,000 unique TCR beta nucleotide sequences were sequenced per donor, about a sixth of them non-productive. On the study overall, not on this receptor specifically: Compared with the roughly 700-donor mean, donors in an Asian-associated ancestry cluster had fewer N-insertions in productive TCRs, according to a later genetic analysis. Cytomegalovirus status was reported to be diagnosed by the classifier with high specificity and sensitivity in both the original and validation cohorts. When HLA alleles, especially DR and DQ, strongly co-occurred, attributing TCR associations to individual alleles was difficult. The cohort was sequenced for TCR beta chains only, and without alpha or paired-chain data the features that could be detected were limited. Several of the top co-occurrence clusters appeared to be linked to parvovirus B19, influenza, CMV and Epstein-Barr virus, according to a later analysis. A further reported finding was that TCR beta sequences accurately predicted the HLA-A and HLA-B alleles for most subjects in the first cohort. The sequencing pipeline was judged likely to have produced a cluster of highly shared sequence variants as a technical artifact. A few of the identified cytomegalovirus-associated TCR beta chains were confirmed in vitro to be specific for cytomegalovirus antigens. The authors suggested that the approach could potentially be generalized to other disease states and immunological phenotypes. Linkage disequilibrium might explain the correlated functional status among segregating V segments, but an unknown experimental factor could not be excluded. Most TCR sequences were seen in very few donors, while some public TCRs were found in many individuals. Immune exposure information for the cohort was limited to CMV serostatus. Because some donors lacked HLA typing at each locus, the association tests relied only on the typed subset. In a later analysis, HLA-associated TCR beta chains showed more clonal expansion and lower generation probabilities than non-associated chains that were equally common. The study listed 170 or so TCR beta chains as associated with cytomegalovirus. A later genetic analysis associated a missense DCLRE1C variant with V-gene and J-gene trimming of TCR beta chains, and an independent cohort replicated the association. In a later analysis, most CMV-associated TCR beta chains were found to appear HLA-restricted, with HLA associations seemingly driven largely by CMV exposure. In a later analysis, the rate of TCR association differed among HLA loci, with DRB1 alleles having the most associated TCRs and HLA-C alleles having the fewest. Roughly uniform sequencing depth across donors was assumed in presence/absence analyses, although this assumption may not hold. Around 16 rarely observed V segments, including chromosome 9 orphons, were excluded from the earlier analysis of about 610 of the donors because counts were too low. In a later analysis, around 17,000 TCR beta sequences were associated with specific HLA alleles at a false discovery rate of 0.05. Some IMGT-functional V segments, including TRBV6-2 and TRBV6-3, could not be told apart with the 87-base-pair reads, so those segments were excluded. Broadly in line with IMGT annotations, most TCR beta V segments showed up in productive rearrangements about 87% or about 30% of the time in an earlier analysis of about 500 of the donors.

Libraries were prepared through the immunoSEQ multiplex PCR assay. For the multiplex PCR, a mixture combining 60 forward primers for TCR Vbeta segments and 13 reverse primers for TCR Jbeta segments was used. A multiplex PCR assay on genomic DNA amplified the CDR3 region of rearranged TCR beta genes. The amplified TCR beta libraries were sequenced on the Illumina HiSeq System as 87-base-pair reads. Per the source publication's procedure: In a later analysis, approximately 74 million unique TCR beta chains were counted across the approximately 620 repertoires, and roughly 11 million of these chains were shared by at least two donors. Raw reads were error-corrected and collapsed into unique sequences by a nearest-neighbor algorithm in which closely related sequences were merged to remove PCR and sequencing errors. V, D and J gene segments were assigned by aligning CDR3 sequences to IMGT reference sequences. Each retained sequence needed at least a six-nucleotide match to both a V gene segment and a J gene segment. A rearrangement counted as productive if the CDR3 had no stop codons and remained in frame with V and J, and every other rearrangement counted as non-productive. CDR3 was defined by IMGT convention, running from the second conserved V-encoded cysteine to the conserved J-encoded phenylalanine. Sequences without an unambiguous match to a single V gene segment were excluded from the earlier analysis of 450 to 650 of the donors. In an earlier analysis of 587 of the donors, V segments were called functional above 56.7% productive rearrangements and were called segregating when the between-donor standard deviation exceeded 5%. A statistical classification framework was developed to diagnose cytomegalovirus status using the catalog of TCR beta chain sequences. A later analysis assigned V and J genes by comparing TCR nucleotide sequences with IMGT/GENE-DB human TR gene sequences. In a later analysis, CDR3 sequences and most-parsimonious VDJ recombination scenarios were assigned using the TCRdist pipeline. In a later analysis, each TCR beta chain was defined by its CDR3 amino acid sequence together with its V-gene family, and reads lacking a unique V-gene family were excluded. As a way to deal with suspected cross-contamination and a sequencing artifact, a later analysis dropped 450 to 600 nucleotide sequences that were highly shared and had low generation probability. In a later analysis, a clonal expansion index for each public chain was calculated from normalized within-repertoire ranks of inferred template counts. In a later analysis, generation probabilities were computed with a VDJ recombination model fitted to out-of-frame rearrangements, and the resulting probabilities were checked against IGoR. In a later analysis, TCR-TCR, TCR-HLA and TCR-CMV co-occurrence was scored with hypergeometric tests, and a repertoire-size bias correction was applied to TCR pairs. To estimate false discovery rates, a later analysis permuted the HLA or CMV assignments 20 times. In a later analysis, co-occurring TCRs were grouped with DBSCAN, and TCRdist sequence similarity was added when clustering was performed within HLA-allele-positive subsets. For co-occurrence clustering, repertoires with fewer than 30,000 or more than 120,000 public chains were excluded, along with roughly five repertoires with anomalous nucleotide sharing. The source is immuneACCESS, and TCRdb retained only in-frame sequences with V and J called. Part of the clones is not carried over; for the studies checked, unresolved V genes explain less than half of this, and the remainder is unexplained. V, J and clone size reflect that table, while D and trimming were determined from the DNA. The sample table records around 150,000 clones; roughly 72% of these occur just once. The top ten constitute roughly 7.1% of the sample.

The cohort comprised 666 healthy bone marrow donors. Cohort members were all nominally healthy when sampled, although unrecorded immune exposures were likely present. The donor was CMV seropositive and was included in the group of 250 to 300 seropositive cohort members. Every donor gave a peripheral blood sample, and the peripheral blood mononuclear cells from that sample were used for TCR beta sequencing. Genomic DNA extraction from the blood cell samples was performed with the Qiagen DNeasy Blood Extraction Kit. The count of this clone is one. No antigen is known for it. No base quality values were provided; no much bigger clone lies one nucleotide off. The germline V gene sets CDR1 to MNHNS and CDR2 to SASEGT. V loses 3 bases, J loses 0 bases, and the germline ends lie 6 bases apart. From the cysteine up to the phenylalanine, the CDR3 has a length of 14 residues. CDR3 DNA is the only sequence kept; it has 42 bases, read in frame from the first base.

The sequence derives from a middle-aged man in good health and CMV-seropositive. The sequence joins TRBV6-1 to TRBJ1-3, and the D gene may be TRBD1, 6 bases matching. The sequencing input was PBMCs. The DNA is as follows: TGTGCCAGCAGTGAGACAGGCTCTGGAAACACCATATATTTT. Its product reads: CASSETGSGNTIYF.